This T cell receptor beta chain is drawn from a study of spatial heterogeneity in lung cancer. Study-wide findings and caveats: Higher tumor mutation counts went along with higher counts of expanded intratumoral alpha and beta TCRs.

This clonotype was picked up many times. Its antigen is as yet unknown. TCRdb ran MiXCR on the 5' RACE reads and lists one entry per CDR3 protein. There are several thousand distinct CDR3 sequences in the sample; 3% to 4.5% occur only once, and around 22% lies in the top ten. Indicated time point: sample taken at primary tumor resection. CDR1 SGHTA and CDR2 FQGTGA come from the germline V gene. The CDR3 spans 14 residues. Trimming stripped 0 bases from V and 8 bases from J, with 11 bases between. The chain carries TRBV7-3 and TRBJ1-3; no firm D call. This sample comprised lung tumor tissue, obtained at surgery. This clonotype originated in a female donor with early-stage non-small cell lung cancer. The CDR3 DNA reads TGTGCCAGCAGCTTAACGGCCCCGCCCGACACCATATATTTT. Its protein is CASSLTAPPDTIYF.